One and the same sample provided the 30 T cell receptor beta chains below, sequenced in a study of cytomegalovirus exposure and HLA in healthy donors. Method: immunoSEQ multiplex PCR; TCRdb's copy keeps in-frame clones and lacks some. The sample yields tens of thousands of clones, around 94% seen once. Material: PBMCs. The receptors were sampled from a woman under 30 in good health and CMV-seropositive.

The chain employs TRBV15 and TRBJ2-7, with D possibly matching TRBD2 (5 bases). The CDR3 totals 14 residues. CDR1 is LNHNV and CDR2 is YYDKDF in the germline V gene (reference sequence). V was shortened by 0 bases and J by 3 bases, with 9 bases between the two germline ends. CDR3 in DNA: TGTGCCACCAGCAGAGATGAACGGGGCTACGAGCAGTACTTC. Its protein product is CATSRDERGYEQYF.

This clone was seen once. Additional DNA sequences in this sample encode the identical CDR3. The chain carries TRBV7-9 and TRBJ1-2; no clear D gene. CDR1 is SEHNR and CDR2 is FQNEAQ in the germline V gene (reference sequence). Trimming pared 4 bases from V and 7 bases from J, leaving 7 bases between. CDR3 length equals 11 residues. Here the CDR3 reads CASSSARGYTF. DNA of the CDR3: TGTGCCAGCAGCTCAGCCCGTGGCTACACCTTC.

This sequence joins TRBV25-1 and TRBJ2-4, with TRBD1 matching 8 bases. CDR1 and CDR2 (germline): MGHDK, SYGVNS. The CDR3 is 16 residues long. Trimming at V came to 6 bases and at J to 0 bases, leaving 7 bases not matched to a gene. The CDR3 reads CASRETGAIAKNIQYF. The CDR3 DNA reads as TGTGCCAGCAGGGAGACAGGGGCCATAGCCAAAAACATTCAGTACTTC. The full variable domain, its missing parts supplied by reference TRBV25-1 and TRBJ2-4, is EADIYQTPRYLVIGTGKKITLECSQTMGHDKMYWYQQDPGMELHLIHYSYGVNSTEKGDLSSESTVSRIRTEHFPLTLESARPSHTSQYLCASRETGAIAKNIQYFGAGTRLSVL.

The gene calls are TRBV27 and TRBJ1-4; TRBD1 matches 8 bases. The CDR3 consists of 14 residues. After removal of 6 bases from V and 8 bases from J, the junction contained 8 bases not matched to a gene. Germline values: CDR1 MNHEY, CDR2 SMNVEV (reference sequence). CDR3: CASRPTGEQEKLFF. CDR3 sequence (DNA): TGTGCCAGCAGGCCGACAGGGGAACAGGAAAAACTGTTTTTT.

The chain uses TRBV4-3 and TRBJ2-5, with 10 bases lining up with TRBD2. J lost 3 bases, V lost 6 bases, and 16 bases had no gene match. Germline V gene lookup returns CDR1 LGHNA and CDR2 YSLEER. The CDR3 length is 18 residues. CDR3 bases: TGCGCCAGCAGTAACAGGCTTCCCGGGACTAGCGCCAAAGAGACCCAGTACTTC. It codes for CASSNRLPGTSAKETQYF.

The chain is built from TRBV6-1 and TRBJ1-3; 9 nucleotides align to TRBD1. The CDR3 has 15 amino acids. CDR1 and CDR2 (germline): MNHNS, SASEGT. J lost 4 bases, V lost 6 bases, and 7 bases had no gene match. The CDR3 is CASRLRTGVGNTIYF. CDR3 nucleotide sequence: TGTGCCAGCAGGCTAAGGACAGGGGTCGGAAACACCATATATTTT.

The DNA for the CDR3 is TGCGCCAGCAGCCACGATGGGGACAGGGGGCGCTGGGAGACCCAGTACTTC. This sequence encodes CASSHDGDRGRWETQYF. V gene TRBV5-1 combines with J gene TRBJ2-5; TRBD1 matches 12 bases. This CDR3 contains 17 residues. V lost 4 bases and J lost 5; bases outside the gene matches: 12. CDR1 and CDR2 (germline): SGHRS, YFSETQ.

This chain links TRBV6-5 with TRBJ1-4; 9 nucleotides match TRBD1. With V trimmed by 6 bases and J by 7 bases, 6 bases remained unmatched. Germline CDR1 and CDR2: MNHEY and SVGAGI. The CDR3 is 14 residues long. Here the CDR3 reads CASSLGQGGEKLFF. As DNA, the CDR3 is TGTGCCAGCAGCCTGGGACAGGGAGGTGAAAAACTGTTTTTT.

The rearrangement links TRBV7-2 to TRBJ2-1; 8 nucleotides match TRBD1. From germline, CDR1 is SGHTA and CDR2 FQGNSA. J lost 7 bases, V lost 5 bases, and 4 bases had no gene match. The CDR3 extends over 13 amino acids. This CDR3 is CASSTQGVNEQFF. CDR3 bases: TGTGCCAGCAGCACACAGGGGGTGAATGAGCAGTTCTTC.

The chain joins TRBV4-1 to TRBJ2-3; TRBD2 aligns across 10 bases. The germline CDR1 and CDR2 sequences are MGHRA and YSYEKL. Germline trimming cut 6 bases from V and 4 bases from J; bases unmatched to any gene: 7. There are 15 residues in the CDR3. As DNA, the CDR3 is TGCGCCAGCAGTCCTAGCGGGAGTATGGCAGATACGCAGTATTTT. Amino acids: CASSPSGSMADTQYF.

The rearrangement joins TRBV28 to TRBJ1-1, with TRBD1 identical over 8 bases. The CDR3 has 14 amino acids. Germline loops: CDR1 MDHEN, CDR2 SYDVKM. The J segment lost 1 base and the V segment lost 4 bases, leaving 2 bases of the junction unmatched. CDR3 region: CASSSGQGNTEAFF. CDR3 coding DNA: TGTGCCAGCAGTTCAGGACAGGGGAACACTGAAGCTTTCTTT.

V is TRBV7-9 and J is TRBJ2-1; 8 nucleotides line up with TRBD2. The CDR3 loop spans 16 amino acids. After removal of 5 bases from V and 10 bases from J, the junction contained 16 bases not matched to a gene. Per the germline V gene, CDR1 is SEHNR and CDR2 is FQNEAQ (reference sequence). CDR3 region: CASSPLMAGGAREQFF. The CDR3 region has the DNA TGTGCCAGCAGCCCCCTTATGGCCGGGGGGGCTCGGGAGCAGTTCTTC.

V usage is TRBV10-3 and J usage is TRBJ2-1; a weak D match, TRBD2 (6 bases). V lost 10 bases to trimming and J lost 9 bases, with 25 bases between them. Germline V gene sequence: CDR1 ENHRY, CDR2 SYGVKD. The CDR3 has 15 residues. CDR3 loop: CATGGDPRELGEQFF. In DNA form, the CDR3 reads TGTGCCACCGGAGGGGACCCACGGGAGTTAGGTGAGCAGTTCTTC.

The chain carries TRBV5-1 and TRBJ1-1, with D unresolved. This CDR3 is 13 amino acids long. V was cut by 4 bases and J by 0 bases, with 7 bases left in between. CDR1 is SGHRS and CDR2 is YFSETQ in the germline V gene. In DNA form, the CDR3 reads TGCGCCAGCAGCCGGAGTTTGAACACTGAAGCTTTCTTT. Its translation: CASSRSLNTEAFF.

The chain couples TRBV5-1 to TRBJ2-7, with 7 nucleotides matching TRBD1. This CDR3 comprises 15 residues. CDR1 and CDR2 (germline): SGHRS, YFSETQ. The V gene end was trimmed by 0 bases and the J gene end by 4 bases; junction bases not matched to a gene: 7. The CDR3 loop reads CASSLATGVVYEQYF. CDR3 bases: TGCGCCAGCAGCTTGGCCACAGGGGTCGTGTACGAGCAGTACTTC.

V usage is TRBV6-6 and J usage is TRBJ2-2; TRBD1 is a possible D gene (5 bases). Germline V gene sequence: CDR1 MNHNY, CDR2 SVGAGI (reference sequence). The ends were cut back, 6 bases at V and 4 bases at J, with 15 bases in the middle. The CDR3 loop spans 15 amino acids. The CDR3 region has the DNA TGTGCCAGCAGGGATACAGGAAAGGCCACCGGGGAGCTGTTTTTT. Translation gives CASRDTGKATGELFF.

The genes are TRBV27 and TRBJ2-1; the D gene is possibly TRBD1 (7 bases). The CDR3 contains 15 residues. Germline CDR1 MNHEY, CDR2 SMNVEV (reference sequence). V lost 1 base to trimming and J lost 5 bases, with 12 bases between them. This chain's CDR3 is CASSLYQGGHNEQFF. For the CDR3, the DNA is TGTGCCAGCAGTTTATACCAGGGGGGCCACAATGAGCAGTTCTTC.

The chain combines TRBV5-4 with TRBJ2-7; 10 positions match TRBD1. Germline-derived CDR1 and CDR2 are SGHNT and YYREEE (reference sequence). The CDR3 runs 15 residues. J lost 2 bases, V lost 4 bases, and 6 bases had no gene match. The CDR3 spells CASSRGQGTTYEQYF. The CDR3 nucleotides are TGTGCCAGCAGCAGGGGACAGGGGACAACCTACGAGCAGTACTTC. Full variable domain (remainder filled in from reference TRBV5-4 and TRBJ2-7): ETGVTQSPTHLIKTRGQQVTLRCSSQSGHNTVSWYQQALGQGPQFIFQYYREEENGRGNFPPRFSGLQFPNYSSELNVNALELDDSALYLCASSRGQGTTYEQYFGPGTRLTVT.

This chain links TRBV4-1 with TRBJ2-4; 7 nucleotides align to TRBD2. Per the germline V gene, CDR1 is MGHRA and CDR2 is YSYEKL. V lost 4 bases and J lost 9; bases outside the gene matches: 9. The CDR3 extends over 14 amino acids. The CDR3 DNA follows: TGCGCCAGCAGCCCTCAGCGGGGAAGGGGCATTCAGTACTTC. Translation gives CASSPQRGRGIQYF.

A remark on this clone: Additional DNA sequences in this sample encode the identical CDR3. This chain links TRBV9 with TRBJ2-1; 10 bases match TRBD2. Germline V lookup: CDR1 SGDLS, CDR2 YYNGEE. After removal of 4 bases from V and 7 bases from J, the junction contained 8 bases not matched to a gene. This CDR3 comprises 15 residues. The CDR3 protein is CASSPRASGGNEQFF. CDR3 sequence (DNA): TGTGCCAGCAGCCCCCGGGCTAGCGGGGGAAATGAGCAGTTCTTC.

The CDR3 here is CASSQGLHTGELFF. CDR3 in DNA: TGTGCCAGCAGTCAAGGACTCCACACCGGGGAGCTGTTTTTT. The chain has TRBV6-6 and TRBJ2-2; D may be TRBD2 (5 bases). Looked up from germline, CDR1 is MNHNY and CDR2 is SVGAGI (reference sequence). The V end was cut by 5 bases, the J end by 3 bases, with 10 bases between. This CDR3 comprises 14 residues.

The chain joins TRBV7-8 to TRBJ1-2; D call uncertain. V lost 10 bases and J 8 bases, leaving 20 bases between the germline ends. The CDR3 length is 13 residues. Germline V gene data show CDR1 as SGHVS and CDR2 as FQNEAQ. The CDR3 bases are TGTGCCACCAAACTGGGAGGGCGTAGCGGCTACACCTTC. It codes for CATKLGGRSGYTF.

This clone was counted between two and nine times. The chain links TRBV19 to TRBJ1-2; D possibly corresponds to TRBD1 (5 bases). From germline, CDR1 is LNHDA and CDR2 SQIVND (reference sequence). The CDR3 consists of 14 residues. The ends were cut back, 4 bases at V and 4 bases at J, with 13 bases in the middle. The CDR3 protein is CASSKTAPPYGYTF. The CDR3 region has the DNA TGTGCCAGTAGTAAGACAGCCCCGCCCTATGGCTACACCTTC. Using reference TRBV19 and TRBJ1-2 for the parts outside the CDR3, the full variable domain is DGGITQSPKYLFRKEGQNVTLSCEQNLNHDAMYWYRQDPGQGLRLIYYSQIVNDFQKGDIAEGYSVSREKKESFPLTVTSAQKNPTAFYLCASSKTAPPYGYTFGSGTRLTVV.

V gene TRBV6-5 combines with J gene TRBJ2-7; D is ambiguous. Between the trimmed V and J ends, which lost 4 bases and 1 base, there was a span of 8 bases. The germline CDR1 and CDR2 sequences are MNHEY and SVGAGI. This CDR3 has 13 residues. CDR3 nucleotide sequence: TGTGCCAGCAGTTCCACTCGGTCCTACGAGCAGTACTTC. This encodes CASSSTRSYEQYF.

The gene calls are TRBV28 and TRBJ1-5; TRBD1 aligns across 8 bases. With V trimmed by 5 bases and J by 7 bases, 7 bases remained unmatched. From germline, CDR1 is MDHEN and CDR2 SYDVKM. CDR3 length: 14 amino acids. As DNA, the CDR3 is TGTGCCAGCAGTCCCGGCAGGGGGCGACAGCCCCAGCATTTT. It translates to CASSPGRGRQPQHF.

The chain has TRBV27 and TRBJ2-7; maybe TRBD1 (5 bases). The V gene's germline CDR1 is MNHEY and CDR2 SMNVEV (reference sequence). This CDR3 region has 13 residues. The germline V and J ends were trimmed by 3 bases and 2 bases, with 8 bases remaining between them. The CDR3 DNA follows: TGTGCCAGCAGTTTGACAGCGACCTACGAGCAGTACTTC. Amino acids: CASSLTATYEQYF.

In DNA, the CDR3 is TGTGCCAGCAGTCCACCGACAGAGACGAACACTGAAGCTTTCTTT. Its translation: CASSPPTETNTEAFF. This sequence joins TRBV28 and TRBJ1-1, with D perhaps TRBD1 (5 bases). The V end lost 5 bases, the J end lost 1 base, and 14 bases lay between the germline ends. This CDR3 is 15 amino acids long. The germline gives CDR1 MDHEN, CDR2 SYDVKM.

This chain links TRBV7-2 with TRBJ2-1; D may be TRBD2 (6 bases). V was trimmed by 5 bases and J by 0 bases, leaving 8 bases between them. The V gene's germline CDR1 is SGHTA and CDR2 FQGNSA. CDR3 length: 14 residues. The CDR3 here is CASSPGGSYNEQFF. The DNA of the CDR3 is TGTGCCAGCAGCCCCGGGGGCTCCTACAATGAGCAGTTCTTC. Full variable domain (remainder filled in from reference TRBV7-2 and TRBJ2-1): GAGVSQSPSNKVTEKGKDVELRCDPISGHTALYWYRQSLGQGLEFLIYFQGNSAPDKSGLPSDRFSAERTGGSVSTLTIQRTQQEDSAVYLCASSPGGSYNEQFFGPGTRLTVL.

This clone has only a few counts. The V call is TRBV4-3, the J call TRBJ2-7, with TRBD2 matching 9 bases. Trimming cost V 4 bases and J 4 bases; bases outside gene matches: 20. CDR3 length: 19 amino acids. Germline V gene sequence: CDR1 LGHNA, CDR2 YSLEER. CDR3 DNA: TGCGCCAGCAGCCGGATCCCCGTTAGCGGGAGTGGGAGGTTATACGAGCAGTACTTC. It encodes CASSRIPVSGSGRLYEQYF.

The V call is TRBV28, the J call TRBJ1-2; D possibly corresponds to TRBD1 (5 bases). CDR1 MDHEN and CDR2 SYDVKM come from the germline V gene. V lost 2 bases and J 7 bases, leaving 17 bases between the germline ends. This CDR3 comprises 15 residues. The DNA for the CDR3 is TGTGCCAGCAGTTTAACCCTAACCTCGACAGCTGGCTACACCTTC. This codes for CASSLTLTSTAGYTF.